The 13 T cell receptor beta chains in this list originate from one sample, sequenced in a study of regulatory T cells in long-lasting Graves disease. According to the study, TCR beta libraries were built with iRepertoire HTBI primers and CDR3-region Arm-PCR. TCRdb independently ran MiXCR on the multiplex PCR reads; one entry per CDR3 protein. The sample lists about 240,000 distinct CDR3 sequences, just over 20% occurring once. Indicated time point: newly diagnosed GD, antithyroid drugs for less than 3 months. RNA from PBMCs was the source of the TCR library. The source was peripheral blood mononuclear cells (PBMCs), collected at new diagnosis, from a patient treated with antithyroid drugs. All receptors derive from a female donor with Graves disease.

The table lists this clonotype with many counts. The chain is built from TRBV20-1 and TRBJ2-7; possibly TRBD2 for D (5 bases). The CDR3 consists of 15 residues. Germline V gives CDR1 DFQATT, CDR2 SNEGSKA (reference sequence). The V gene lost 1 base and the J gene lost 3 bases, with 16 bases spanning the gap. The CDR3 protein is CSARVSGPEGYEQYF. CDR3 nucleotide sequence: TGCAGTGCTAGAGTGAGCGGCCCCGAAGGCTACGAGCAGTACTTC.

The table lists this clonotype with many counts. This chain uses TRBV24-1 with TRBJ1-4, with D hard to call. CDR1 KGHDR and CDR2 SFDVKD come from the germline V gene. Trimming pared 5 bases from V and 6 bases from J, leaving 12 bases between. CDR3 length equals 14 residues. The DNA for the CDR3 is TGTGCCACCAGTGGTTGGGGTGCGGATGAAAAACTGTTTTTT. This translates into CATSGWGADEKLFF.

Only a few counts were recorded for this clonotype. This rearrangement joins TRBV6-5 to TRBJ1-5; tentatively, D is TRBD1 (5 bases). The V and J ends lost 2 bases and 0 bases respectively, with 5 bases between them. Germline V gives CDR1 MNHEY, CDR2 SVGAGI. The CDR3 runs to 14 residues. The CDR3 loop is CASSYQGSNQPQHF. The CDR3 nucleotides are TGTGCCAGCAGTTACCAGGGTAGCAATCAGCCCCAGCATTTT.

This clonotype was observed many times. The rearrangement links TRBV7-2 to TRBJ2-7, with D possibly TRBD1 on 5 matching bases. This CDR3 is 14 amino acids long. Between the trimmed V and J ends, which lost 8 bases and 0 bases, there was a span of 14 bases. Germline V gene data show CDR1 as SGHTA and CDR2 as FQGNSA. The CDR3 loop is CASSPNTGSYEQYF. Written as DNA, the CDR3 is TGTGCCAGCTCGCCTAACACAGGCTCCTACGAGCAGTACTTC.

This clonotype was found many times. This sequence joins TRBV11-2 and TRBJ1-4, with 8 nucleotides matching TRBD1. Germline trimming cut 1 base from V and 4 bases from J; bases unmatched to any gene: 2. Looked up from germline, CDR1 is SGHAT and CDR2 is FQNNGV. The CDR3 runs to 15 residues. In DNA form, the CDR3 reads TGTGCCAGCAGCTTAGGGACAGGGCGTAATGAAAAACTGTTTTTT. Its translation: CASSLGTGRNEKLFF.

Only a few counts were recorded for this clonotype. The J gene is TRBJ1-6, the V gene TRBV4-2, with D maybe TRBD1 (5 bases). The V gene's germline CDR1 is LGHNA and CDR2 YNFKEQ. There are 17 residues in the CDR3. Trimming shortened V by 1 base and J by 9 bases, and 19 bases separated the two germline ends. In DNA form, the CDR3 reads TGTGCCAGCAGCCAAGTGGGGCTGGTTGGTGGGACTTCACCCCTCCACTTT. Its protein product is CASSQVGLVGGTSPLHF.

Many counts were recorded for this clonotype. The chain has TRBV7-8 and TRBJ2-5; weak D call: TRBD1 (6 bases). Germline CDR1 reads SGHVS; CDR2 reads FQNEAQ. CDR3 length: 14 residues. With 6 bases removed from V and 4 bases from J, the gap between germline ends came to 15 bases. The CDR3: CASSRPVGAETQYF. Here the CDR3 DNA reads TGTGCCAGCAGTCGACCCGTGGGGGCAGAGACCCAGTACTTC.

This clonotype was detected many times. The chain has TRBV5-5 and TRBJ1-2; no definite D call. V lost 6 bases, J lost 8 bases, and 17 bases lay in between. Germline V gene lookup returns CDR1 SGHKS and CDR2 YYEKEE (reference sequence). This CDR3 region has 13 residues. The CDR3 here is CASNRPYAEGYTF. CDR3 nucleotide sequence: TGTGCCAGCAACCGCCCCTACGCGGAAGGCTACACCTTC.

This clonotype showed up many times. The J gene is TRBJ2-7, the V gene TRBV5-1; TRBD1 or TRBD2 may be the D gene (6 bases each). V dropped 4 bases and J dropped 5 bases, with 22 bases sitting between them. The CDR3 is made up of 16 amino acids. Germline CDR1 SGHRS, CDR2 YFSETQ. The CDR3 is CASSTLGAGGGNEQYF. The CDR3 nucleotides are TGCGCCAGCAGCACATTGGGGGCAGGTGGCGGGAACGAGCAGTACTTC.

The table lists this clonotype with many counts. The rearrangement uses TRBV4-1 and TRBJ2-1; the D gene is possibly TRBD2 (6 bases). This CDR3 is 15 amino acids long. V lost 7 bases to trimming and J lost 4 bases, with 17 bases between them. Germline values: CDR1 MGHRA, CDR2 YSYEKL. The CDR3 reads CASKPGGANYNEQFF. CDR3 sequence (DNA): TGCGCCAGCAAGCCCGGAGGGGCCAATTACAATGAGCAGTTCTTC.

The CDR3 protein is CASSTLRETQYF. CDR3 coding DNA: TGCGCCAGCAGCACTCTCAGGGAGACCCAGTACTTC. The rearrangement uses TRBV5-1 and TRBJ2-5, with unresolved D. The CDR3 is 12 amino acids. In germline, CDR1 is SGHRS, CDR2 YFSETQ. Trimming stripped 4 bases from V and 5 bases from J, with 9 bases between.

In its sample, this clonotype was seen a few times. The gene calls are TRBV5-4 and TRBJ2-3; D is perhaps TRBD2 (5 bases). CDR3 length equals 14 residues. Trimming left V 4 bases short and J 0 bases short, with 9 bases between. Germline V gene sequence: CDR1 SGHNT, CDR2 YYREEE (reference sequence). The CDR3 region has the DNA TGTGCCAGCAGCGCCGCGGGCAGCACAGATACGCAGTATTTT. This translates into CASSAAGSTDTQYF.

The chain has TRBV7-9 and TRBJ1-4; a weak D match, TRBD1 (6 bases). Germline V CDR1 and CDR2: SEHNR, FQNEAQ (reference sequence). V lost 4 bases and J lost 0, with 18 bases in between. This CDR3 spans 18 amino acids. The CDR3 sequence is CASSSPPGTPSTNEKLFF. The DNA for the CDR3 is TGTGCCAGCAGCTCCCCCCCCGGGACACCTTCAACTAATGAAAAACTGTTTTTT.